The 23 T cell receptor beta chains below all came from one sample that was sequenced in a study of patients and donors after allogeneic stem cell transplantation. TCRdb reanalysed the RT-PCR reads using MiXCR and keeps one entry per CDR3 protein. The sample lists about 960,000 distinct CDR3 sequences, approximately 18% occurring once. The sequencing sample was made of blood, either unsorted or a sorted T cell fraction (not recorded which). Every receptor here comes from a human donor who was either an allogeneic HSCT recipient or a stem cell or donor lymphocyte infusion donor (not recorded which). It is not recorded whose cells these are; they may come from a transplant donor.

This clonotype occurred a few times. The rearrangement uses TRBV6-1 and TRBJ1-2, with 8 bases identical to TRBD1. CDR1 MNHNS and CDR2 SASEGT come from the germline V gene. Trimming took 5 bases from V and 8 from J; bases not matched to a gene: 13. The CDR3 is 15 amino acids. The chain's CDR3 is CASSTTDRAQRGYTF. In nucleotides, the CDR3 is TGTGCCAGCAGTACCACGGACAGGGCTCAGCGAGGCTACACCTTC.

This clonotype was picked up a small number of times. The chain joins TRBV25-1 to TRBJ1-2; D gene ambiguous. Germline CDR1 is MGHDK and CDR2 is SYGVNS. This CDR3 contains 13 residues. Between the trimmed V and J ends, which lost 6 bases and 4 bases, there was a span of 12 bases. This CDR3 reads CASSGLTFYGYTF. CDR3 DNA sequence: TGTGCCAGCAGCGGACTGACATTCTATGGCTACACCTTC.

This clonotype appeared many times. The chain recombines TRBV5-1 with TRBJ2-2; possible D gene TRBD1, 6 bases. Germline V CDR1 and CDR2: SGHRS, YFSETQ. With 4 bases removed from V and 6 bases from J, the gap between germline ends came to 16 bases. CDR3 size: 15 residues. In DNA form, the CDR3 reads TGCGCCAGCAGCGTGGACAGCCGGCGGGCCGGGGAGCTGTTTTTT. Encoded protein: CASSVDSRRAGELFF.

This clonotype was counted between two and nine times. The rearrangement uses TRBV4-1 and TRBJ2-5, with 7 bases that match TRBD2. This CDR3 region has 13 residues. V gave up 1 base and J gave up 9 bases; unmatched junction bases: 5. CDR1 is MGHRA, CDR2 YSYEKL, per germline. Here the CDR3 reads CASSQGLAAAQYF. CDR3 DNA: TGCGCCAGCAGCCAAGGCCTAGCGGCAGCCCAGTACTTC.

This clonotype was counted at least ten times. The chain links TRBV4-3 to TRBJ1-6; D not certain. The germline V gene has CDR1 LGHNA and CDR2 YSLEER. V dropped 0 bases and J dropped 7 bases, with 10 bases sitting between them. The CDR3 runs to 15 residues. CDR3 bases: TGCGCCAGCAGCCAAGATGGGTCGAAGAATTCACCCCTCCACTTT. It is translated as CASSQDGSKNSPLHF.

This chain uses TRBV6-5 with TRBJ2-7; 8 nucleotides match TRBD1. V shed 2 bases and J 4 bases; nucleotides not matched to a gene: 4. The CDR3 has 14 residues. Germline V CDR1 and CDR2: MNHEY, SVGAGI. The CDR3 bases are TGTGCCAGCAGTTACGCGACAGGGGAATACGAGCAGTACTTC. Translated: CASSYATGEYEQYF.

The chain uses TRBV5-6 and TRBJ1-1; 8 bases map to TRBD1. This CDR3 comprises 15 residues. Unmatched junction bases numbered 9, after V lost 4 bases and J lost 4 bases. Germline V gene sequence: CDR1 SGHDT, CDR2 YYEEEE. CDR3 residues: CASSVEKTGGTEAFF. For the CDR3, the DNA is TGTGCCAGCAGCGTGGAAAAAACAGGGGGCACTGAAGCTTTCTTT.

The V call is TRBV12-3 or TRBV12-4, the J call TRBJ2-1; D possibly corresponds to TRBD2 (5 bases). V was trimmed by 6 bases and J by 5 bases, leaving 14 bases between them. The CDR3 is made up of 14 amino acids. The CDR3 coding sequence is TGTGCCAGCAGGCCTGGCGCCGGGAACAATGAGCAGTTCTTC. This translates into CASRPGAGNNEQFF.

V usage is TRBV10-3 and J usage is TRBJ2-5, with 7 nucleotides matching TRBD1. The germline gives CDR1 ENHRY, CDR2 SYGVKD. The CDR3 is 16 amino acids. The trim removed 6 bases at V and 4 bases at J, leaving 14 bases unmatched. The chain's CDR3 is CAIRQGTSVKGETQYF. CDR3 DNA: TGTGCCATCAGACAGGGGACCTCGGTAAAGGGAGAGACCCAGTACTTC.

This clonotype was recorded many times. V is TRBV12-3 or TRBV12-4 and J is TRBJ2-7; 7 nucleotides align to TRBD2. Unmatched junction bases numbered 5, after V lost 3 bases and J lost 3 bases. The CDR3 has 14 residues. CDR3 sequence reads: CASSLGGMGYEQYF. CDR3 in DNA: TGTGCCAGCAGTTTGGGAGGGATGGGCTACGAGCAGTACTTC.

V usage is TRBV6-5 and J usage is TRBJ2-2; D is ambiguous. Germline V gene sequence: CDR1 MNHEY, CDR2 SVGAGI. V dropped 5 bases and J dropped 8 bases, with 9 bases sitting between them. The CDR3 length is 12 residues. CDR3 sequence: CASSPRVGELFF. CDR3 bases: TGTGCCAGCAGTCCCCGCGTAGGGGAGCTGTTTTTT.

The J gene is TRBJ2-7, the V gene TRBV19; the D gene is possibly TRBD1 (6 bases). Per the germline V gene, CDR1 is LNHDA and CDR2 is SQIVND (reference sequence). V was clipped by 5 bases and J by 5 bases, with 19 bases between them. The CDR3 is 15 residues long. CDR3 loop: CASSADTGSFNEQYF. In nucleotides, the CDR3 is TGTGCCAGTAGTGCTGACACAGGGTCTTTCAACGAGCAGTACTTC.

The DNA for the CDR3 is TGTGCCACCAGCCGACAGGGCCAGAACACCGGGGAGCTGTTTTTT. Residues: CATSRQGQNTGELFF. The rearrangement joins TRBV24-1 to TRBJ2-2; 7 bases are shared with TRBD1. Germline CDR1 and CDR2: KGHDR and SFDVKD. With 7 bases clipped from V and 1 base from J, the junction kept 5 bases outside the gene matches. This CDR3 contains 15 residues.

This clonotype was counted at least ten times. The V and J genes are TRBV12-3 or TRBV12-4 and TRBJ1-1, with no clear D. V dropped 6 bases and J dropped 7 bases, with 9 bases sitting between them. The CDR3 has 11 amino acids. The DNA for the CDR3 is TGTGCCAGCAGAAGGGAGGGTGAAGCTTTCTTT. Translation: CASRREGEAFF.

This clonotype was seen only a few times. The CDR3 coding sequence is TGTGCCAGCAGCCATTTGCTAGCGGGAGGCGCGGAGACCCAGTACTTC. Translating it yields CASSHLLAGGAETQYF. The chain uses TRBV3-1 and TRBJ2-5, with TRBD2 matching 11 bases. The V gene end was trimmed by 3 bases and the J gene end by 5 bases; junction bases not matched to a gene: 8. The CDR3 has 16 amino acids. CDR1 and CDR2 (germline): LGHDT, YNNKEL (reference sequence).

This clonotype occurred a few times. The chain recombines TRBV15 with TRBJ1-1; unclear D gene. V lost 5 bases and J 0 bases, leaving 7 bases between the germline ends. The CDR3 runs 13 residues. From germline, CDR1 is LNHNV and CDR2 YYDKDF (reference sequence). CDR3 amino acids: CATSVDLNTEAFF. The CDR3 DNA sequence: TGTGCCACCAGCGTTGACCTGAACACTGAAGCTTTCTTT.

DNA of the CDR3: TGTGCCAGCAGTCCCACAGCGGGGGGGACGGCAGATACGCAGTATTTT. It codes for CASSPTAGGTADTQYF. J is TRBJ2-3 and V is TRBV6-4; 10 bases match TRBD2. The CDR3 loop spans 16 amino acids. Germline CDR1 MRHNA, CDR2 SNTAGT. V lost 5 bases and J lost 4; bases outside the gene matches: 9.

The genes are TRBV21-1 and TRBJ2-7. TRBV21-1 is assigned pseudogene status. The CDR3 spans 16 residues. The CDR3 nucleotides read TGTGCCAGCAGCAAAGGAATGGGGAACCCCTCCTACGAGCAGTACTTC. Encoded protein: CASSKGMGNPSYEQYF.

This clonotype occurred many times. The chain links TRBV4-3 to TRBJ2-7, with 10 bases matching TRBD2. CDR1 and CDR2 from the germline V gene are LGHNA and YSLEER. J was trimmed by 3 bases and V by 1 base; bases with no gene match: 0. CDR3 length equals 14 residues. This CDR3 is CASSQVAGGYEQYF. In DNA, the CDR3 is TGCGCCAGCAGCCAAGTAGCGGGGGGCTACGAGCAGTACTTC.

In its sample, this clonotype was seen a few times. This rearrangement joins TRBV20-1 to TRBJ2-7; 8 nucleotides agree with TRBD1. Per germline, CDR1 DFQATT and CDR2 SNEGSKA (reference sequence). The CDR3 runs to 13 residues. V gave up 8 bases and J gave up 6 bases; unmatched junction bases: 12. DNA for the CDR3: TGCAGTTCGGCAGGGGGCAAGCGGTTCGAGCAGTACTTC. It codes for CSSAGGKRFEQYF.

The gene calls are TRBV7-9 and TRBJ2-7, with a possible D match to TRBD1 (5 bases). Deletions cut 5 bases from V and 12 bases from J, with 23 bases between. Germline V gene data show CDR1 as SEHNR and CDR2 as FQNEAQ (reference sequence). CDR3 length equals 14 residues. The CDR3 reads CASSPTGLHSQGYF. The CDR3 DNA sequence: TGTGCCAGCAGCCCAACTGGGCTCCATAGCCAGGGGTACTTC.

The CDR3 is CASSPRRGGQETQYF. The DNA of the CDR3 is TGTGCCAGCAGCCCCCGAAGGGGGGGACAAGAGACCCAGTACTTC. This chain links TRBV7-3 with TRBJ2-5, with D perhaps matching TRBD2 (7 bases). This CDR3 has 15 amino acids. Germline CDR1 SGHTA, CDR2 FQGTGA. The V end was cut by 5 bases, the J end by 2 bases, with 15 bases between.

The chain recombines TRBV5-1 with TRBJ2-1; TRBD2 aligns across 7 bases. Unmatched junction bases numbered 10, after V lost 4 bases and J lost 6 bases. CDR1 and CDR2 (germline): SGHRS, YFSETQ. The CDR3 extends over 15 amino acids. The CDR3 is CASSEIPGLRNEQFF. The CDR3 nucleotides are TGCGCCAGCAGCGAAATACCGGGACTACGCAATGAGCAGTTCTTC.